This TCR beta chain was sequenced during a study of shared clonotypes between healthy human individuals (dated by TCRdb to 2019 to 2021). About the full investigation: The cohort comprised two women and a few men aged 18 to 49 years. For each donor, CD4 naive and CD4 memory were each run on three plates, CD8 naive on two plates, and CD8 memory on one plate. To estimate repertoire size and how much clonotype sharing occurs between individuals, the study deeply sequenced the blood TCR repertoires of five or six healthy adults. To increase sequencing depth and limit assay-specific biases, different laboratories used diverse techniques to prepare libraries and sequence TCR repertoires. Leukapheresis yielded between about 0.9 and 8.9 billion PBMCs per donor.

General findings and caveats noted by the study authors: Estimated clonotype richness was generally larger for naive than for memory subsets. Compared with non-shared clonotypes, the clonotypes found in all four sorted-subset donors had higher generation probabilities. Sharing across a few donors was observed for around 5% of naive CD4, less than 4% of naive CD8, 2.3% of memory CD4, and roughly 0.4% of memory CD8 clonotypes. Incomplete sequencing was indicated by rarefaction of sorted-subset datasets, despite the large sequencing depth. The small number of donors limited the genetic and exposure-history diversity represented. Only blood was sampled, and tissue TCR repertoires likely differ from those in blood. Pairwise subsampling indicated that sequencing depth was expected to affect the degree of clonotype sharing among donors.

Using the deep immunoSEQ assay, TCR CDR3 regions were amplified from genomic DNA by multiplex PCR. Genomic DNA extracted from each cell subset was distributed evenly over all wells of several immunoSEQ 96-well plates, and each plate served as one replicate. For sorted subsets, 150 to 250 ng genomic DNA, equal to 30,000 or so T cell genomes, was loaded into each replicate PCR. The purified libraries were quantified using a Qubit 3.0 fluorometer, sized with a Bioanalyzer 2100, and then quantified again using the KAPA Library Quantification kit. Every immunoSEQ 96-well plate was sequenced on a separate single-read 150-cycle Illumina NextSeq 550 flow cell. Concerning the study's data processing: Because the immunoSEQ output held only junctional sequences and lacked quality scores, the filtering could not match the filtering applied to full-length reads. To assign V/J genes and CDR3, sequences were annotated against IMGT germline references using PyIR, a Python wrapper for IgBLAST v1.9. Reads were filtered out if the reads had weak V/J assignments (E-value above 1e-6), no CDR3, stop codons, out-of-frame junctions, or ambiguous translated residues. V3J clonotypes were defined as sequences sharing an identical inferred V gene, J gene, and CDR3 amino acid sequence. Percentage overlap between repertoires was computed as shared unique clonotypes divided by the size of the smaller repertoire. Three approaches were used to assess repertoire richness: RTK rarefaction, the Chao1 estimator, and Recon v2.1 estimates of unobserved clonotypes. Generation probabilities were computed with OLGA for all TCRbeta clonotypes obtained by the gDNA method from several donors. As stored in TCRdb, this immuneACCESS dataset retains in-frame rearrangements with V and J assigned. A fraction of the clones does not appear; measured against another copy, unresolved V genes explain less than half of the discrepancy, and the remainder lacks a known reason. The V and J calls and the clone size are those of that table, but D and trimming were determined from the DNA. For this sample there are just over 2,000,000 clones; 90% to 95% appear just once. More than 0.1% of the sample goes to the ten largest clones.

This clone has only one observation. The antigen it recognizes is unknown. Base-call qualities are not available, and no considerably larger clone is one nucleotide away. The germline V gene specifies KGHSH as CDR1 and LQKENI as CDR2. Taken from cysteine to phenylalanine, the CDR3 has 14 residues. Only the CDR3 portion is preserved as DNA: 42 bases, with reading frame beginning at the first base. V loses 6 bases, J loses 2 bases, and the germline ends lie 14 bases apart. Donors were healthy HIV-negative adults with no recently reported acute infections or vaccinations. Every donor was a Caucasian adult living in Nashville, Tennessee, USA. CD4+ T cells were enriched through magnetic negative selection, after which naive cells were positively selected on CD45RA and the remaining negative fraction served as the memory subset. After blood collection by leukapheresis, PBMCs were isolated using Ficoll-Histopaque density gradient centrifugation and then cryopreserved in the vapor phase of liquid nitrogen. Analytical flow cytometry was used to check the purity and quantity of each magnetically sorted T cell population. Each sorted fraction had its genomic DNA isolated and then quantified by UV absorbance on a Nanodrop 2000c.

The rearrangement joined TRBV18 to TRBJ2-7; possibly the D gene is TRBD2, per 6 matching bases. This clonotype was sampled from a man aged 18 to 30 in good health. Material: naive CD4+ T cells sorted from blood. Explained via the paper, the cell subset or site label denotes: CD45RA+ positively selected. The CDR3 protein: CASSAARGPYEQYF. The DNA sequence is as follows: TGTGCCAGCTCCGCCGCGCGGGGTCCCTACGAGCAGTACTTC.